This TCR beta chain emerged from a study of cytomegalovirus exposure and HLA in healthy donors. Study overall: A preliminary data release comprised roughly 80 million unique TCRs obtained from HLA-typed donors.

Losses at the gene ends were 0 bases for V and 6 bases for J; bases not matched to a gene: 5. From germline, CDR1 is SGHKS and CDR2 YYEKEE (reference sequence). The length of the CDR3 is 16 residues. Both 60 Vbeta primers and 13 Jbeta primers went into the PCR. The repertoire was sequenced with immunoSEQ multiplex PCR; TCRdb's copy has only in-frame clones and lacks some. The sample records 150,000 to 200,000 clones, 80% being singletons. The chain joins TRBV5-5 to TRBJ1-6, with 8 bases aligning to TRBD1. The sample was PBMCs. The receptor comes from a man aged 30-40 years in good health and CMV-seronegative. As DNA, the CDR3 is TGTGCCAGCAGCTTGGGACCAGGGGGCAGTAATTCACCCCTCCACTTT. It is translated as CASSLGPGGSNSPLHF.